This is a list of T cell receptor beta chains from one sample in a study of T cells in localized non-small cell lung cancer. Sequenced by immunoSEQ multiplex PCR; TCRdb stores in-frame clones only, minus some. The sample carries tens of thousands of clones, roughly 89% recorded once. The source was peripheral blood, collected before any cancer treatment. These receptors were obtained from a man between 40 and 70 years old with stage I squamous cell lung carcinoma. CDR3s leave out the opening cysteine and the closing phenylalanine or tryptophan.

TRBV5-1	TRBJ1-6	ASSPDSSSYNSPLH
TRBV18	TRBJ2-1	ASSVNQGRDEQF
TRBV7-9	TRBJ2-1	ASSPRGAIDEQF
TRBV5-1	TRBJ1-2	ASSLGVADGYT
TRBV6-1	TRBJ1-2	ASSEHGSYGYT
TRBV2	TRBJ2-1	ASSPGHPYEQF
TRBV19	TRBJ2-2	ASTPIGNTGELF
TRBV5-1	TRBJ2-5	ASRNRWGGKETQY
TRBV30	TRBJ1-2	AWSRQGMNGYT
TRBV2	TRBJ2-7	ASSLTGTGTYEQY
TRBV6-5	TRBJ2-7	ASGQAGLTYEQY
TRBV9	TRBJ2-1	ASSVMTGNRLNEQF
TRBV5-1	TRBJ1-3	ASSSTIQGAGNTIY
TRBV5-1	TRBJ2-7	ASSFFVTYEQY
TRBV5-1	TRBJ2-2	ASNVPGGTGELF
TRBV4-2	-	ASSQEGGGGPREQY
TRBV2	TRBJ2-7	ASSARTSLMNEQY
TRBV2	TRBJ2-1	ASRTDLSEQF
TRBV6-1	TRBJ2-5	ASSPRYQETQY
TRBV5-1	TRBJ1-3	ASSLETSSGNTIY
TRBV7-6	TRBJ2-3	ASSRQGSDTQY
TRBV7-9	TRBJ2-7	ASSLAAGSYFYEQY
TRBV6-4	TRBJ2-3	ASSDSTSGHTQY
TRBV19	TRBJ1-2	ASSIQTGLNYGYT
TRBV6-1	TRBJ1-2	ASSDWGDRGNGYT
TRBV5-1	TRBJ2-1	ASSPLAGGSYNEQF
TRBV7-9	TRBJ1-1	ASSALTGTEAF
TRBV10-2	TRBJ1-5	ASSDLQGVSNQPQH
TRBV27	TRBJ2-5	ASWGLAGGETQY
TRBV4-1	TRBJ2-7	ASSQVGQGSSYEQY
TRBV10-3	TRBJ1-6	AISLLNSPLH
TRBV5-4	TRBJ2-5	ASGRKGASGVKETQY
TRBV27	TRBJ2-7	ASSSTQGAFVYEQY
TRBV6-5	TRBJ1-6	ASSYEGQFPPLH
TRBV6-1	TRBJ1-5	ASSDRDTVWGPQH
TRBV7-9	TRBJ2-3	ASSQRGDTQY
TRBV4-1	TRBJ1-2	ASSQDRRQGVLHGYT
TRBV5-6	TRBJ1-1	ASSVWTGGAGTEAF
TRBV10-3	TRBJ1-3	AISAHGDSGNTIY
TRBV7-3	TRBJ2-2	ASSSTGTGVGELF
TRBV7-2	TRBJ1-2	ASSFDGAVRNYGYT
TRBV6-5	TRBJ1-1	ASSRGRSNTEAF
TRBV19	TRBJ1-2	ASSIDLGGRNGYT
TRBV2	TRBJ1-3	ASSPQGSGNTIY
TRBV2	TRBJ1-2	ASSPTVANYGYT
TRBV19	TRBJ2-3	ASSALGTSGGTDTQY
TRBV7-2	TRBJ2-7	ASSSLAGQSYEQY